Shown below are 4 T cell receptor beta chains from a single sample sequenced in a study of blood T cells in healthy people across ages. The use of a sample-barcoded 5' primer and a J-beta primer mix characterized a second PCR of roughly 6 to 11 cycles. TCRdb redid the calling of the 5' RACE reads with MiXCR, one entry per CDR3 protein. The sample has around 1.5 million distinct CDR3 sequences, 42% seen once. Sequenced material: blood. These receptors originate from a woman younger than 30 in good health.

The V call is TRBV27, the J call TRBJ2-7; the D is unclear. V shed 8 bases and J shed 7 bases, with 9 bases lying between them. The V gene's germline CDR1 is MNHEY and CDR2 SMNVEV (reference sequence). The CDR3 loop spans 10 amino acids. This CDR3 reads CASGFTEQYF. The CDR3 DNA reads TGTGCCAGCGGCTTCACAGAGCAGTACTTC.

V is TRBV4-1 and J is TRBJ2-5, with a weak D call TRBD2 (6 bases). The CDR3 is made up of 14 amino acids. The germline V and J ends were trimmed by 1 base and 11 bases, with 17 bases remaining between them. CDR1 is MGHRA, CDR2 YSYEKL, per germline. CDR3 residues: CASSQGGTDDEQYF. CDR3 sequence (DNA): TGCGCCAGCAGCCAAGGTGGGACTGACGATGAGCAGTACTTC.

This clonotype was seen more than once but under ten times. J is TRBJ2-7 and V is TRBV20-1; D not resolved. Germline values: CDR1 DFQATT, CDR2 SNEGSKA (reference sequence). V was clipped by 0 bases and J by 6 bases, with 9 bases between them. CDR3 length equals 12 residues. The DNA for the CDR3 is TGCAGTGCTAGAGATTTAAACCTCGAGCAGTACTTC. This gives the protein CSARDLNLEQYF.

The V call is TRBV6-5, the J call TRBJ2-7; 7 nucleotides agree with TRBD1. This CDR3 region has 14 residues. Germline-derived CDR1 and CDR2 are MNHEY and SVGAGI. Trimming at V came to 7 bases and at J to 0 bases, leaving 6 bases not matched to a gene. The CDR3 is CASTQDRYSYEQYF. DNA for the CDR3: TGTGCCAGCACCCAGGACAGGTACTCCTACGAGCAGTACTTC.